The entry that follows covers one T cell receptor (beta chain) sequence. The antigen remains undetermined. This CDR3 is 12 amino acids long. V shed 4 bases and J shed 7 bases, with 8 bases lying between them. The entry originates in a study of T cell responses to AZD1222 COVID-19 vaccine. Study-wide findings and caveats: The breadth and depth of Spike-specific TCRs increased once two AZD1222 doses had been given.

Only in-frame clones appear in the TCRdb table, and some are missing; sequencing was by immunoSEQ multiplex PCR. In all, the sample yields more than 110,000 clones. The material sequenced was peripheral blood. V is TRBV12-3 or TRBV12-4 and J is TRBJ1-5; no reliable D call. This sequence originates from an adult in good health. The CDR3 reads CASSSTNQPQHF. Here the CDR3 DNA reads TGTGCCAGCAGTTCCACAAACCAGCCCCAGCATTTT.